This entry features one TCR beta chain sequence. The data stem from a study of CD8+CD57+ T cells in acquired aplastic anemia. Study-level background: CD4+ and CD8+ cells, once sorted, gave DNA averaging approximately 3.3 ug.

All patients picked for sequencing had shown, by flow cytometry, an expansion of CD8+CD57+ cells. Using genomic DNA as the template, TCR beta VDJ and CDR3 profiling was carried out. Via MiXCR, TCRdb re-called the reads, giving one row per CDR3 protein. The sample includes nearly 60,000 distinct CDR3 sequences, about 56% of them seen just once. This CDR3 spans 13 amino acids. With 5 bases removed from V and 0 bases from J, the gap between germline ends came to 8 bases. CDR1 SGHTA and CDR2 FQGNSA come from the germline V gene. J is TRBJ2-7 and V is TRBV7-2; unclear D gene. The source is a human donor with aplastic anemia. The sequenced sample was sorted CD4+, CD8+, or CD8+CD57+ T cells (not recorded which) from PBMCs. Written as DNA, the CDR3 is TGTGCCAGCAGCCGGACGGTCTCCTACGAGCAGTACTTC. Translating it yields CASSRTVSYEQYF.